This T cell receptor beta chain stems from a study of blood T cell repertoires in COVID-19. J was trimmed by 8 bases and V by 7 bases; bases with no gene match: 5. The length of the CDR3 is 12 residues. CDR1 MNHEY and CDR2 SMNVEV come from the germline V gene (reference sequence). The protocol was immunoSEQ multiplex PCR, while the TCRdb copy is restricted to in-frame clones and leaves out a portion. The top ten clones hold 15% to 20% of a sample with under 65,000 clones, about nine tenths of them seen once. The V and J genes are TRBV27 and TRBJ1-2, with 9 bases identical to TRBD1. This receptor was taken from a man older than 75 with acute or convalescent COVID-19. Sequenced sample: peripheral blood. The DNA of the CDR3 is TGTGCCAGCAAACCGACAGGGGGGGGCTACACCTTC. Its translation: CASKPTGGGYTF.